One sample yielded the 23 T cell receptor beta chains listed below, sequenced in a study of cytomegalovirus exposure and HLA in healthy donors (dated by TCRdb to about 2017). Library construction relied on the immunoSEQ multiplex PCR assay. The multiplex PCR relied on a mix of 60 forward primers for TCR Vbeta segments and 13 reverse primers for TCR Jbeta segments. TCRdb limited this immuneACCESS table to in-frame rearrangements with V and J called. A share of clones is missing; checked studies link under half to unresolved V genes, and the rest is unexplained. This sample holds approximately 120,000 clones; around 73% were observed only once. Of the sample, around 5% is held by the ten largest clones. Sequenced material: PBMCs. These receptors came from a man aged 55-75 years in good health and CMV-seropositive.

The CDR3 region is CASSSMTSGGFYEQYF. The CDR3 DNA is TGTGCCAGCAGCTCGATGACTAGCGGGGGATTTTACGAGCAGTACTTC. This rearrangement joins TRBV5-4 to TRBJ2-7; 12 nucleotides line up with TRBD2. CDR1 is SGHNT, CDR2 YYREEE, per germline (reference sequence). This CDR3 is 16 amino acids long. Trimming cost V 3 bases and J 4 bases; bases outside gene matches: 8.

The CDR3 here is CASSPREDSGNSPLHF. The DNA of the CDR3 is TGCGCCAGCAGCCCCCGGGAAGATTCGGGAAATTCACCCCTCCACTTT. The genes are TRBV5-1 and TRBJ1-6, with D unresolved. There are 16 residues in the CDR3. Germline lookup yields CDR1 SGHRS and CDR2 YFSETQ. Trimming took off 4 bases at V and 7 bases at J, with 18 bases between the two ends.

The genes are TRBV10-1 and TRBJ2-5; 7 nucleotides match TRBD1. The CDR3 length is 15 residues. Germline V gene sequence: CDR1 WNHNN, CDR2 SYGVQD (reference sequence). V lost 0 bases to trimming and J lost 1 base; unmatched junction nucleotides: 2. The CDR3 loop is CASSESNRGQETQYF. The CDR3, as DNA: TGCGCCAGCAGTGAGTCGAACAGGGGCCAAGAGACCCAGTACTTC.

This clone turned up a few times. The chain carries TRBV30 and TRBJ2-6; 7 bases map to TRBD1. This CDR3 is 14 amino acids long. CDR1 is GTSNPN, CDR2 SVGIG, per germline (reference sequence). Germline trimming cut 4 bases from V and 2 bases from J; bases unmatched to any gene: 2. The CDR3 DNA is TGTGCCTGGACCCAGGGGGCTGGGGCCAACGTCCTGACTTTC. Encoded protein: CAWTQGAGANVLTF.

The V and J genes are TRBV27 and TRBJ2-7, with 7 nucleotides matching TRBD1. V lost 5 bases and J lost 6; bases outside the gene matches: 10. The CDR3 extends over 14 amino acids. CDR1 is MNHEY and CDR2 is SMNVEV in the germline V gene (reference sequence). This chain's CDR3 is CASSKGGRIGEQYF. The CDR3 region has the DNA TGTGCCAGCAGTAAAGGGGGCAGAATAGGCGAGCAGTACTTC.

CDR3 loop: CASSTGSTQDTQYF. CDR3 nucleotides: TGCGCCAGCAGCACCGGCTCGACACAGGATACGCAGTATTTT. The chain couples TRBV4-1 to TRBJ2-3; no clear D gene. The CDR3 has 14 residues. Per the germline V gene, CDR1 is MGHRA and CDR2 is YSYEKL. Deletions cut 5 bases from V and 6 bases from J, with 15 bases between.

The V gene is TRBV2, the J gene TRBJ2-7, with 7 bases aligning to TRBD1. This CDR3 region has 15 residues. The V and J ends lost 4 bases and 2 bases, in that order; junction bases with no gene match: 8. Germline V gene lookup returns CDR1 SNHLY and CDR2 FYNNEI. This chain's CDR3 is CASSAPGQTAYEQYF. The CDR3 nucleotides are TGTGCCAGCAGTGCCCCGGGACAGACAGCCTACGAGCAGTACTTC.

The genes are TRBV5-4 and TRBJ2-7; the D gene is possibly TRBD1 (5 bases). Trimming left V 3 bases short and J 6 bases short, with 13 bases between. The CDR3 runs 13 residues. CDR1 and CDR2 from the germline V gene are SGHNT and YYREEE (reference sequence). The CDR3: CASSYQGFGEQYF. CDR3 bases: TGTGCCAGCAGCTACCAGGGATTCGGCGAGCAGTACTTC.

This rearrangement joins TRBV28 to TRBJ2-7; 10 bases align to TRBD1. Per germline, CDR1 MDHEN and CDR2 SYDVKM. The CDR3 has 13 residues. V gave up 6 bases and J gave up 5 bases; unmatched junction bases: 4. CDR3 sequence reads: CASRPTGGDEQYF. Written as DNA, the CDR3 is TGTGCCAGCAGACCGACAGGGGGCGACGAGCAGTACTTC.

The J gene is TRBJ1-5, the V gene TRBV4-1, with no clear D. Germline V gene data show CDR1 as MGHRA and CDR2 as YSYEKL. The CDR3 totals 13 residues. Trimming removed 0 bases from V and 4 bases from J, with 4 bases in between. The CDR3 region has the DNA TGCGCCAGCAGCCAAGAGAGTAATCAGCCCCAGCATTTT. Its translation: CASSQESNQPQHF.

The chain combines TRBV14 with TRBJ1-4; 10 bases are shared with TRBD1. The CDR3 runs 18 residues. V was clipped by 3 bases and J by 7 bases; unmatched bases: 14. Germline values: CDR1 SGHDN, CDR2 FVKESK. Written as DNA, the CDR3 is TGTGCCAGCAGCCACCCAAGACAGCGACAGGGGGCGGGTGAAAAACTGTTTTTT. This sequence encodes CASSHPRQRQGAGEKLFF.

The chain combines TRBV4-1 with TRBJ2-3; 11 bases align to TRBD1. Germline V gene data show CDR1 as MGHRA and CDR2 as YSYEKL. With V trimmed by 5 bases and J by 3 bases, 7 bases remained unmatched. The CDR3 sequence is 16 residues long. CDR3 nucleotide sequence: TGCGCCAGCAGCGCAGGACAGGGGGCGCGGACAGATACGCAGTATTTT. It yields the protein CASSAGQGARTDTQYF.

This chain connects TRBV5-8 to TRBJ1-6, with 10 nucleotides matching TRBD1. This CDR3 spans 14 amino acids. Trimming at V came to 4 bases and at J to 13 bases, leaving 8 bases not matched to a gene. The germline gives CDR1 SGHTS, CDR2 YDEGEE. CDR3 sequence: CASSLRDRGTPLHF. The DNA of the CDR3 is TGTGCCAGCAGCCTACGGGACAGGGGAACCCCCCTCCACTTT. Together with reference TRBV5-8 and TRBJ1-6, the CDR3 gives the full variable domain: EAGVTQSPTHLIKTRGQQATLRCSPISGHTSVYWYQQALGLGLQFLLWYDEGEERNRGNFPPRFSGRQFPNYSSELNVNALELEDSALYLCASSLRDRGTPLHFGNGTRLTVT.

This chain joins TRBV2 and TRBJ2-5; 10 positions match TRBD1. The V and J ends lost 6 bases and 5 bases, in that order; junction bases with no gene match: 6. The CDR3 runs to 14 residues. Germline loops: CDR1 SNHLY, CDR2 FYNNEI. Written as DNA, the CDR3 is TGTGCCAGCAGAGCGGGACAGGGGTGGGAGACCCAGTACTTC. It translates to CASRAGQGWETQYF.

The chain combines TRBV28 with TRBJ2-7; 12 bases agree with TRBD2. This CDR3 comprises 17 residues. CDR1 and CDR2 from the germline V gene are MDHEN and SYDVKM. The V segment lost 2 bases and the J segment 4 bases; nucleotides outside the gene matches: 9. The chain's CDR3 is CASSLLSSGGVIYEQYF. The CDR3 DNA follows: TGTGCCAGCAGTTTACTCTCTAGCGGGGGGGTTATATACGAGCAGTACTTC.

This clone appeared once. The V and J genes are TRBV28 and TRBJ1-2; D gene unclear. The V gene lost 5 bases and the J gene lost 4 bases, with 11 bases spanning the gap. Germline V lookup: CDR1 MDHEN, CDR2 SYDVKM. The CDR3 is 13 residues long. Written as DNA, the CDR3 is TGTGCCAGCAGTCCCTCGGGTAGCTATGGCTACACCTTC. It specifies CASSPSGSYGYTF.

The rearrangement uses TRBV7-8 and TRBJ1-4; 7 bases match TRBD1. The V gene's germline CDR1 is SGHVS and CDR2 FQNEAQ. V shed 2 bases and J 13 bases; nucleotides not matched to a gene: 1. CDR3 size: 11 residues. The CDR3 reads CASSLRDRLFF. The CDR3 coding sequence is TGTGCCAGCAGCTTACGGGACAGACTGTTTTTT. The full variable domain, rest sourced from reference TRBV7-8 and TRBJ1-4, is GAGVSQSPRYKVAKRGQDVALRCDPISGHVSLFWYQQALGQGPEFLTYFQNEAQLDKSGLPSDRFFAERPEGSVSTLKIQRTQQEDSAVYLCASSLRDRLFFGSGTQLSVL.

The chain has TRBV11-2 and TRBJ2-5, with a possible D match to TRBD2 (5 bases). Germline CDR1 is SGHAT and CDR2 is FQNNGV. Trimming took off 5 bases at V and 1 base at J, with 14 bases between the two ends. The CDR3 covers 15 residues. The CDR3 nucleotides read TGTGCCAGCAGCCTTGAGGACTCGCCCCAAGAGACCCAGTACTTC. This gives the protein CASSLEDSPQETQYF. Complete variable domain (other parts from reference TRBV11-2 and TRBJ2-5): EAGVAQSPRYKIIEKRQSVAFWCNPISGHATLYWYQQILGQGPKLLIQFQNNGVVDDSQLPKDRFSAERLKGVDSTLKIQPAKLEDSAVYLCASSLEDSPQETQYFGPGTRLLVL.

The chain joins TRBV7-3 to TRBJ2-2; 8 bases fit TRBD2. CDR3 length: 14 amino acids. Per germline, CDR1 SGHTA and CDR2 FQGTGA. V lost 4 bases to trimming and J lost 7 bases; unmatched junction nucleotides: 5. This CDR3 is CASSSLTSGGELFF. CDR3 in DNA: TGTGCCAGCAGCTCCCTAACTAGCGGCGGGGAGCTGTTTTTT.

CDR3 bases: TGTGCCTGGGGGCGTGACAACACTGAAGCTTTCTTT. This codes for CAWGRDNTEAFF. The V call is TRBV30, the J call TRBJ1-1; D is uncertain. In germline, CDR1 is GTSNPN, CDR2 SVGIG (reference sequence). CDR3 length: 12 residues. The V and J ends lost 5 bases and 2 bases respectively, with 9 bases between them. Combining the CDR3 with reference TRBV30 and TRBJ1-1 gives the whole variable domain SQTIHQWPATLVQPVGSPLSLECTVEGTSNPNLYWYRQAAGRGLQLLFYSVGIGQISSEVPQNLSASRPQDRQFILSSKKLLLSDSGFYLCAWGRDNTEAFFGQGTRLTVV.

V and J are TRBV28 and TRBJ1-6; a weak D match, TRBD1 (5 bases). The CDR3 covers 16 residues. Germline V gene sequence: CDR1 MDHEN, CDR2 SYDVKM. Deletions cut 1 base from V and 6 bases from J, with 13 bases between. Here the CDR3 DNA reads TGTGCCAGCAGTTTATTCAGGGCCGGTGGTAATTCACCCCTCCACTTT. Translating gives CASSLFRAGGNSPLHF.

The chain uses TRBV27 and TRBJ1-5; 8 nucleotides align to TRBD1. Trimming at V came to 6 bases and at J to 0 bases, leaving 19 bases not matched to a gene. This CDR3 has 20 amino acids. CDR1 and CDR2 from the germline V gene are MNHEY and SMNVEV (reference sequence). This CDR3 reads CASSHLAVAGGLYSNQPQHF. The CDR3, as DNA: TGTGCCAGCAGCCACTTGGCCGTGGCAGGGGGCCTATATAGCAATCAGCCCCAGCATTTT.

The rearrangement links TRBV10-3 to TRBJ2-3; 9 bases are shared with TRBD2. Germline V gene lookup returns CDR1 ENHRY and CDR2 SYGVKD. V shed 10 bases and J 2 bases; nucleotides not matched to a gene: 10. This CDR3 contains 15 residues. The CDR3 reads CATYHPSGVTDTQYF. The DNA for the CDR3 is TGTGCCACCTACCACCCTAGCGGGGTCACAGATACGCAGTATTTT.